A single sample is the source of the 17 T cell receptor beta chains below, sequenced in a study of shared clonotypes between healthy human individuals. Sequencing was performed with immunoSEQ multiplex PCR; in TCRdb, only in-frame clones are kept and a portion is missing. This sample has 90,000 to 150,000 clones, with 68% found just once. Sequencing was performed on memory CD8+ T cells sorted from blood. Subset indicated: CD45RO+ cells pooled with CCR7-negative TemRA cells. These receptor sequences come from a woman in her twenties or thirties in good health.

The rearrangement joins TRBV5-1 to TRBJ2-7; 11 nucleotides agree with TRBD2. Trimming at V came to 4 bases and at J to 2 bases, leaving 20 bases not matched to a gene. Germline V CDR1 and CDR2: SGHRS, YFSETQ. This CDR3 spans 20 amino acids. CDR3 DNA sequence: TGCGCCAGCAGCCCGAGACTAGCGGGAAACCCAACGGATTTGGCCTACGAGCAGTACTTC. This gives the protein CASSPRLAGNPTDLAYEQYF.

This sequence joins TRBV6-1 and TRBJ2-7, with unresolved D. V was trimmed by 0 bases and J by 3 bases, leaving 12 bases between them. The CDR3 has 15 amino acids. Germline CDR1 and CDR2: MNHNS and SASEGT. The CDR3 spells CASSEAAALYYEQYF. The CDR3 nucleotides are TGTGCCAGCAGTGAAGCGGCAGCGTTATACTACGAGCAGTACTTC.

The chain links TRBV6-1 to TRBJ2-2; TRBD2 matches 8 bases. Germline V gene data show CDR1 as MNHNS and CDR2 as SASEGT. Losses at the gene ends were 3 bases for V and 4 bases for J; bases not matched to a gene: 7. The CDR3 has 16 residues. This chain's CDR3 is CASSERAGDTTGELFF. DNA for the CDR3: TGTGCCAGCAGTGAGAGAGCGGGAGATACCACCGGGGAGCTGTTTTTT.

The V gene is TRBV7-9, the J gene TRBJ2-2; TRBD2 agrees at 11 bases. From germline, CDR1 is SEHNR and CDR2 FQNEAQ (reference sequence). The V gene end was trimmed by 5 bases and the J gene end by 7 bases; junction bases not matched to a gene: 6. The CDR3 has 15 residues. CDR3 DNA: TGTGCCAGCAGCCTCGTAGCGGGAGGGAGCGGGGAGCTGTTTTTT. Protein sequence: CASSLVAGGSGELFF.

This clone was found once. This CDR3 is CASSLIVGQGNYEQYF. The CDR3, as DNA: TGTGCCAGCAGTTTAATAGTAGGGCAAGGTAACTACGAGCAGTACTTC. V and J are TRBV27 and TRBJ2-7; D call uncertain. The germline V gene encodes CDR1 MNHEY and CDR2 SMNVEV (reference sequence). Trimming removed 2 bases at V and 3 bases at J, with 17 bases between. The CDR3 loop spans 16 amino acids.

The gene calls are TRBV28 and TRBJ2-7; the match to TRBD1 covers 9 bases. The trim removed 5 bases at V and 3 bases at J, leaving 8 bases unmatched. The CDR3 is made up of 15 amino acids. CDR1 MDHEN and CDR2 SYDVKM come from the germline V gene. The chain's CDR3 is CASSAGDRANYEQYF. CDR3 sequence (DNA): TGTGCCAGCAGTGCGGGGGACAGGGCCAACTACGAGCAGTACTTC.

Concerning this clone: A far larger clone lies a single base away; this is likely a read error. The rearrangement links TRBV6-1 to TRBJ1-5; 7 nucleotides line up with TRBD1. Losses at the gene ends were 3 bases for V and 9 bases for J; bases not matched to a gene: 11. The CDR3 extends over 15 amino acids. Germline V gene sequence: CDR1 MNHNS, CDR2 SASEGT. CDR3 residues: CASSEEGAGGRPQHF. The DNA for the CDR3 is TGTGCCAGCAGTGAGGAGGGGGCGGGGGGTCGGCCCCAGCATTTT.

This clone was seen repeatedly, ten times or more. CDR3 coding DNA: TGTGCCAGCAGCTTAGTTTCGACAGGGCATGAAGCTTTCTTT. This codes for CASSLVSTGHEAFF. The chain couples TRBV7-9 to TRBJ1-1; 7 nucleotides align to TRBD1. The J segment lost 7 bases and the V segment lost 1 base, leaving 6 bases of the junction unmatched. The CDR3 totals 14 residues. In germline, CDR1 is SEHNR, CDR2 FQNEAQ (reference sequence).

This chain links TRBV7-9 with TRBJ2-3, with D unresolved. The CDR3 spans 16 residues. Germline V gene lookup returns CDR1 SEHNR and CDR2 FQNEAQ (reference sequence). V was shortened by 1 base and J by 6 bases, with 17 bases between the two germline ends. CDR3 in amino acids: CASSLDNTVGSDTQYF. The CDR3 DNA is TGTGCCAGCAGCTTAGATAACACAGTTGGGTCTGATACGCAGTATTTT.

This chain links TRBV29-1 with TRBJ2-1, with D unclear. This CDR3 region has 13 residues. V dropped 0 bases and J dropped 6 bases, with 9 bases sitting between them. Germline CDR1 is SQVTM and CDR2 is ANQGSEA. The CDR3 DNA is TGCAGCGTTGAAGATTCGCGAGGCAATGAGCAGTTCTTC. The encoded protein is CSVEDSRGNEQFF.

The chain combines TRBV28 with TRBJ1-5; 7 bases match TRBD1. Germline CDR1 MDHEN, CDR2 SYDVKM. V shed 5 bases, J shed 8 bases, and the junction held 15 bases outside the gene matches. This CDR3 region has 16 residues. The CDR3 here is CASSPTLTGTLKPQHF. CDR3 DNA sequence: TGTGCCAGCAGTCCGACCTTGACAGGGACTTTGAAGCCCCAGCATTTT.

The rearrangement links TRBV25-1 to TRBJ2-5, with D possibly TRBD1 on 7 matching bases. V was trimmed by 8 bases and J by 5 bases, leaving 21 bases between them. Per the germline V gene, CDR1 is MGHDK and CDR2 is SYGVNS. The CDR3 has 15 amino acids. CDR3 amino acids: CASEKTGTPSETQYF. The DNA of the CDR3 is TGTGCCAGCGAGAAGACAGGGACTCCTTCGGAGACCCAGTACTTC.

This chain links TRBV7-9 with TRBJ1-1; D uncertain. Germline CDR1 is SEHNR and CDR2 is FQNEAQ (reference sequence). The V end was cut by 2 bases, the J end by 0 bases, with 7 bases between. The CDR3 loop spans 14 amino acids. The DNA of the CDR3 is TGTGCCAGCAGCTTACCGGGGATGAACACTGAAGCTTTCTTT. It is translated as CASSLPGMNTEAFF. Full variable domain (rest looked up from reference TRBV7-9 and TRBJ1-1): DTGVSQNPRHKITKRGQNVTFRCDPISEHNRLYWYRQTLGQGPEFLTYFQNEAQLEKSRLLSDRFSAERPKGSFSTLEIQRTEQGDSAMYLCASSLPGMNTEAFFGQGTRLTVV.

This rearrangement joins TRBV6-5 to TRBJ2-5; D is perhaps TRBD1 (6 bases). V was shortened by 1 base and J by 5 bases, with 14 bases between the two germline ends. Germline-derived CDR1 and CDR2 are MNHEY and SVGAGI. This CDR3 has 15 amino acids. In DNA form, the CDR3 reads TGTGCCAGCAGTTACTTTTATGGCCAGGGGGAGACCCAGTACTTC. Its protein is CASSYFYGQGETQYF.

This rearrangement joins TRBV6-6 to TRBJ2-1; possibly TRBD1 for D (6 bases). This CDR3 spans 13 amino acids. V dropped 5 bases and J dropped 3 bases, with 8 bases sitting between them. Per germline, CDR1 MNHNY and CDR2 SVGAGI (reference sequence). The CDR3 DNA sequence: TGTGCCAGCAGTCTGGACAGCTACAATGAGCAGTTCTTC. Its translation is CASSLDSYNEQFF.

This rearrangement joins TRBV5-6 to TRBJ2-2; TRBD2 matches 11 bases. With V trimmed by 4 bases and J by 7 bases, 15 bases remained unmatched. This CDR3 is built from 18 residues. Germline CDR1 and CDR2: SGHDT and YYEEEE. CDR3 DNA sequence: TGTGCCAGCAGCGTCCTGGGGCTAGCGGGAGGTGTTTACGGGGAGCTGTTTTTT. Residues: CASSVLGLAGGVYGELFF.

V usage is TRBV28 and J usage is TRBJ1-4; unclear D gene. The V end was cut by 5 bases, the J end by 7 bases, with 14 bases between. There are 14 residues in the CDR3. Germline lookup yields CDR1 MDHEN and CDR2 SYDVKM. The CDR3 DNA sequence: TGTGCCAGCAGTCCCTCCGGCCTTGGTGAAAAACTGTTTTTT. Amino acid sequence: CASSPSGLGEKLFF.